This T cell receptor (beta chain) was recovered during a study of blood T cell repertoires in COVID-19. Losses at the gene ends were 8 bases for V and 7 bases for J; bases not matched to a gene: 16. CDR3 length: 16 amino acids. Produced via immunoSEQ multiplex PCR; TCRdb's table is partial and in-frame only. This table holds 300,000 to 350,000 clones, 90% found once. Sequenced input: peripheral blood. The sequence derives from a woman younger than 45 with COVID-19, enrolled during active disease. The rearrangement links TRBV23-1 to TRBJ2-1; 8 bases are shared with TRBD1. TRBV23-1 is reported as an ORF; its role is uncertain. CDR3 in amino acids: CASAGATWTGWNEQFF. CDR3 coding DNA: TGCGCCAGCGCCGGGGCCACATGGACAGGGTGGAATGAGCAGTTCTTC.